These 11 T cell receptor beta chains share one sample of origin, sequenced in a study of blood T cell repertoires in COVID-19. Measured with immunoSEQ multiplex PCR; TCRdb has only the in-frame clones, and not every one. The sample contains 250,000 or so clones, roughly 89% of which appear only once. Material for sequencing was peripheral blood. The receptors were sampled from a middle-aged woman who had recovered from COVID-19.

The CDR3 protein is CASSQDRFLEAFF. The CDR3 coding sequence is TGTGCCAGCAGCCAAGATAGATTTTTAGAAGCTTTCTTT. This rearrangement joins TRBV4-2 to TRBJ1-1; D is uncertain. V was trimmed by 0 bases and J by 8 bases, leaving 10 bases between them. Per germline, CDR1 LGHNA and CDR2 YNFKEQ. This CDR3 contains 13 residues.

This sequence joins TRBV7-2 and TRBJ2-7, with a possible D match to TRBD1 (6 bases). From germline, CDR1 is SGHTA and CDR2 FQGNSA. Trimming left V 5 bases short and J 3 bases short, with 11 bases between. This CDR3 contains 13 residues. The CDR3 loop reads CASSAPTGYEQYF. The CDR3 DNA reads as TGTGCCAGCAGCGCGCCGACAGGCTACGAGCAGTACTTC. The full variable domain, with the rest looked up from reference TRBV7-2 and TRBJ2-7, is GAGVSQSPSNKVTEKGKDVELRCDPISGHTALYWYRQSLGQGLEFLIYFQGNSAPDKSGLPSDRFSAERTGGSVSTLTIQRTQQEDSAVYLCASSAPTGYEQYFGPGTRLTVT.

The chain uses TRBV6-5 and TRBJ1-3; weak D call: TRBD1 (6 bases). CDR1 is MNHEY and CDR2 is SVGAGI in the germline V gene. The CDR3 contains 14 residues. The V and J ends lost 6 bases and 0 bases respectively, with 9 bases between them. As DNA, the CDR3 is TGTGCCAGCAGGGACAGTAGCTCTGGAAACACCATATATTTT. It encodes CASRDSSSGNTIYF.

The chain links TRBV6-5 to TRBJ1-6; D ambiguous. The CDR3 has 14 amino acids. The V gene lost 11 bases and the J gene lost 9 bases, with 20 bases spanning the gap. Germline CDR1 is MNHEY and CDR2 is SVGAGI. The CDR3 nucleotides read TGTGCCTCTTCAATCCAAGCGACGGGTTCACCCCTCCACTTT. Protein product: CASSIQATGSPLHF.

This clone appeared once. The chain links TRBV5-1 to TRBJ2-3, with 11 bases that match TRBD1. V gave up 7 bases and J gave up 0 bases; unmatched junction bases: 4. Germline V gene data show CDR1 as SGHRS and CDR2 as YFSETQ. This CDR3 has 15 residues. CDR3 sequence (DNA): TGCGCCAGCGGGGGGACAGGGGGAAGCACAGATACGCAGTATTTT. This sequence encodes CASGGTGGSTDTQYF.

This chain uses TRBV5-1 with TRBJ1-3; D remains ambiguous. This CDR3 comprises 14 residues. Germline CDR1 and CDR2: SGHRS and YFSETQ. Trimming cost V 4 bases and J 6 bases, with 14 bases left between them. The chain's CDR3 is CASSEVGRENTIYF. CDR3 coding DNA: TGCGCCAGCAGCGAAGTAGGGAGAGAAAACACCATATATTTT.

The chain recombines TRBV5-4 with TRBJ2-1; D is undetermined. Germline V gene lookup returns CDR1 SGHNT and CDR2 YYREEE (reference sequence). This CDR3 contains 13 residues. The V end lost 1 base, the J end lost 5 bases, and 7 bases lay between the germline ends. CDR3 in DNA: TGTGCCAGCAGCTTGACGGAGCACAATGAGCAGTTCTTC. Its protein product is CASSLTEHNEQFF.

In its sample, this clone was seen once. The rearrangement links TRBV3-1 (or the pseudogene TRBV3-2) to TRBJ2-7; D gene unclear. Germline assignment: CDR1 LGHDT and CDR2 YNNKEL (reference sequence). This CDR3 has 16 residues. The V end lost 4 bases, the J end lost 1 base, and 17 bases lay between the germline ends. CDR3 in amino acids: CASSPLAGFSSYEQYF. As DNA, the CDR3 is TGTGCCAGCAGCCCCCTGGCAGGCTTTAGTTCCTACGAGCAGTACTTC.

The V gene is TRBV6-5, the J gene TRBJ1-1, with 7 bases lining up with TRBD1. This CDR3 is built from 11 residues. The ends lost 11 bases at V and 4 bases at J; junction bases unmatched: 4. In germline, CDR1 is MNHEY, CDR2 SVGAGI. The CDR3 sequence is CAVQGTTEAFF. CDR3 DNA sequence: TGTGCCGTACAGGGGACCACTGAAGCTTTCTTT.

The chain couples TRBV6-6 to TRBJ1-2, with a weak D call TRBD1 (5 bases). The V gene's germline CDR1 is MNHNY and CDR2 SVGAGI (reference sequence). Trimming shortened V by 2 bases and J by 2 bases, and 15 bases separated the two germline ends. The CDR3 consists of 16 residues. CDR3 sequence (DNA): TGTGCCAGCAGTTACCTTGTTGGGGCAGAGAACTATGGCTACACCTTC. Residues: CASSYLVGAENYGYTF.

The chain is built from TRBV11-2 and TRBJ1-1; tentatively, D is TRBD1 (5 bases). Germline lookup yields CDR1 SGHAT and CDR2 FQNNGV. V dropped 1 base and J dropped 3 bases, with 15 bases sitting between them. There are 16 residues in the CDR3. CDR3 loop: CASSLAGRGRDTEAFF. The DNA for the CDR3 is TGTGCCAGCAGCTTAGCTGGGCGGGGACGAGACACTGAAGCTTTCTTT.